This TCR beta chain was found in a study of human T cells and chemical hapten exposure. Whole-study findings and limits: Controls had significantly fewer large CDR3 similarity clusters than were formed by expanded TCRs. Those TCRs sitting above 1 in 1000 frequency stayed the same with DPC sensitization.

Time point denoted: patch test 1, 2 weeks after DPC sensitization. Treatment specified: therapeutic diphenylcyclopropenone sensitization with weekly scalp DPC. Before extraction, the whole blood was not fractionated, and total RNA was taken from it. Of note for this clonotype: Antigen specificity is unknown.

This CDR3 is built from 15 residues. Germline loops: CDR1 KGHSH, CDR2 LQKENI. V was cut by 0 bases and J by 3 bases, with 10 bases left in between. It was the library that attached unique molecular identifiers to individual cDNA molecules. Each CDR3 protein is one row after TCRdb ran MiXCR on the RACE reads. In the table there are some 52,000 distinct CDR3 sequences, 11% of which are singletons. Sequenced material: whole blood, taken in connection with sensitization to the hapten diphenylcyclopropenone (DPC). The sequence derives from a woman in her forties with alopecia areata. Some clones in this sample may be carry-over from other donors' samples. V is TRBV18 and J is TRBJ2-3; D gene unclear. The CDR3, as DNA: TGTGCCAGCTCACCACCGAATCCTGTGACAGATACGCAGTATTTT. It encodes CASSPPNPVTDTQYF.